One and the same sample provided the 9 T cell receptor beta chains below, sequenced in a study of blood T cell repertoires in COVID-19. Here immunoSEQ multiplex PCR was the method, and the copy in TCRdb shows in-frame clones only, minus some. The sample has about 400,000 clones, more than 80% seen once; the top ten hold 0.95% to 1.5%. The source material was peripheral blood. These receptors were collected from a man aged 40-55 years with acute or convalescent COVID-19.

V and J are TRBV28 and TRBJ1-3; D gene uncertain. Germline V CDR1 and CDR2: MDHEN, SYDVKM. The V end was cut by 5 bases, the J end by 0 bases, with 14 bases between. The CDR3 has 16 amino acids. This CDR3 reads CASSRVPGGSGNTIYF. The CDR3 DNA reads as TGTGCCAGCAGTCGAGTTCCCGGAGGCTCTGGAAACACCATATATTTT.

CDR3 DNA: TGTGCCACCAGCAGAGACCGGGGTTTTGAGCAGTTCTTC. It is translated as CATSRDRGFEQFF. This sequence joins TRBV15 and TRBJ2-1, with D perhaps TRBD2 (5 bases). The V gene's germline CDR1 is LNHNV and CDR2 YYDKDF (reference sequence). CDR3 size: 13 residues. V lost 0 bases and J lost 9, with 9 bases in between.

The chain links TRBV7-9 to TRBJ1-4; D possibly corresponds to TRBD1 (6 bases). V dropped 11 bases and J dropped 8 bases, with 15 bases sitting between them. The CDR3 is 12 amino acids. Germline loops: CDR1 SEHNR, CDR2 FQNEAQ (reference sequence). CDR3 amino acids: CACRRGQEKLFF. The CDR3 DNA is TGTGCCTGCCGTAGAGGACAGGAAAAACTGTTTTTT.

This chain joins TRBV15 and TRBJ1-2, with a tentative D call TRBD1 (6 bases). Trimming pared 0 bases from V and 8 bases from J, leaving 16 bases between. The CDR3 has 15 residues. Germline CDR1 is LNHNV and CDR2 is YYDKDF (reference sequence). The CDR3 spells CATSRDRQGIRGYTF. The CDR3 bases are TGTGCCACCAGCAGAGATCGGCAGGGGATTCGGGGCTACACCTTC.

The table lists this clone with a few counts. The CDR3 protein is CASRYIREDRNEKLFF. For the CDR3, the DNA is TGTGCCAGCAGGTATATTCGGGAAGACAGGAATGAAAAACTGTTTTTT. This chain joins TRBV2 and TRBJ1-4; the D gene is possibly TRBD1 (6 bases). The V gene lost 6 bases and the J gene lost 5 bases, with 19 bases spanning the gap. The CDR3 is 16 residues long. Germline assignment: CDR1 SNHLY and CDR2 FYNNEI.

This chain uses TRBV19 with TRBJ2-5; 9 bases are shared with TRBD2. Germline assignment: CDR1 LNHDA and CDR2 SQIVND (reference sequence). The CDR3 sequence is 15 residues long. The V gene end was trimmed by 7 bases and the J gene end by 2 bases; junction bases not matched to a gene: 8. For the CDR3, the DNA is TGTGCCAGTAAAAGACTAGCGGAGGAGCAAGAGACCCAGTACTTC. Residues: CASKRLAEEQETQYF.

The table lists this clone with a few counts. The CDR3 sequence is CASRGLAFLTNEQFF. For the CDR3, the DNA is TGTGCCAGCAGGGGACTAGCTTTCCTGACCAATGAGCAGTTCTTC. The chain uses TRBV2 and TRBJ2-1; 9 bases match TRBD2. CDR1 and CDR2 (germline): SNHLY, FYNNEI. With V trimmed by 6 bases and J by 6 bases, 9 bases remained unmatched. CDR3 length: 15 residues.

The chain carries TRBV5-6 and TRBJ1-5, with D possibly matching TRBD1 (5 bases). This CDR3 is 18 amino acids long. Germline CDR1 SGHDT, CDR2 YYEEEE. V was clipped by 4 bases and J by 0 bases, with 20 bases between them. The CDR3 reads CASSVGEDGTHSNQPQHF. CDR3 bases: TGTGCCAGCAGCGTGGGGGAGGATGGGACCCATAGCAATCAGCCCCAGCATTTT. Full variable domain (rest looked up from reference TRBV5-6 and TRBJ1-5): DAGVTQSPTHLIKTRGQQVTLRCSPKSGHDTVSWYQQALGQGPQFIFQYYEEEERQRGNFPDRFSGHQFPNYSSELNVNALLLGDSALYLCASSVGEDGTHSNQPQHFGDGTRLSIL.

The CDR3 here is CASSVDRVRDTQYF. The CDR3 coding sequence is TGCGCCAGCAGCGTCGACAGGGTCAGAGATACGCAGTATTTT. The chain is built from TRBV5-1 and TRBJ2-3; 7 nucleotides agree with TRBD1. With V trimmed by 4 bases and J by 5 bases, 7 bases remained unmatched. Germline-derived CDR1 and CDR2 are SGHRS and YFSETQ. The CDR3 loop spans 14 amino acids.